These T cell receptor beta chains were read from a single sample in a study of neoadjuvant anti-PD-1 for oral cavity cancer. Some clones are missing from TCRdb's copy, which holds only in-frame ones; the method was immunoSEQ multiplex PCR. This sample carries 7,500 or so clones, approximately 55% of them seen once, and the ten largest clones take 12%. This specimen consisted of tumor tissue, obtained before nivolumab (anti-PD-1) treatment. These TCRs come from a person between 40 and 79 years old with oral cavity squamous cell carcinoma. CDR3s include the opening cysteine and the closing phenylalanine or tryptophan. The D gene is left open where the match is weak. Not all rows give a size; the values are once, few, many and, for expanded clones, a class.

-,TRBV5-6,few,TRBJ2-1,TGTGCCAGCAGCTTAGAATACAATGAGCAGTTCTTC,CASSLEYNEQFF
-,TRBV27,few,TRBJ1-2,TGTGCCACACTTCCCCTCGGGGGCGGTGGCTACACCTTC,CATLPLGGGGYTF
-,TRBV28,-,TRBJ2-7,TGTGCCAGCAGTTTATTACAGTCCTACGAGCAGTACTTC,CASSLLQSYEQYF
-,TRBV6-1,-,TRBJ2-7,TGTGCCAGCAATTCCAGACCCGGGAACGAGCAGTACTTC,CASNSRPGNEQYF
TRBD1,TRBV6-5,few,TRBJ1-2,TGTGCCATCGCCCGGACAGGGCCCTATGGCTACACCTTC,CAIARTGPYGYTF
-,TRBV19,few,TRBJ2-3,TGTGCCAGTAAGGATAGGACGATCACAGATACGCAGTATTTT,CASKDRTITDTQYF
TRBD1,TRBV7-8,-,TRBJ1-5,TGTGCCAGCAGCCAAGACAGGGGCGCTAGCAATCAGCCCCAGCATTTT,CASSQDRGASNQPQHF
-,TRBV20-1,once,TRBJ2-1,TGCAGTGCTAGTCGCGGCAATGAGCAGTTCTTC,CSASRGNEQFF
-,TRBV5-4,-,TRBJ2-3,TGTGCCAGCAGCTTGGGGTACGGTAACACAGATACGCAGTATTTT,CASSLGYGNTDTQYF
-,TRBV18,-,TRBJ2-5,TGTGCCAGCTCACCGAAAGGTGGCCAAGAGACCCAGTACTTC,CASSPKGGQETQYF
TRBD2,TRBV7-2,-,TRBJ2-1,TGTGCCAGCAGCTTTACTAGCGGGAGGGATGAGCAGTTCTTC,CASSFTSGRDEQFF
-,TRBV19,-,TRBJ2-2,TGTGCCAGTACCCGAGCCGGGGAGCTGTTTTTT,CASTRAGELFF
-,TRBV10-3,medium-sized,TRBJ2-3,TGTGCCATCAGTGATACAGGGTCCCGCACAGATACGCAGTATTTT,CAISDTGSRTDTQYF
-,TRBV6-5,-,TRBJ1-2,TGTGCCAGCAGTTACTCGGAAACTTTTGGCTACACCTTC,CASSYSETFGYTF
TRBD2,TRBV2,once,TRBJ2-1,TGTGCCAGCAGTGTATCAGGACTAGCGCTAAATGAGCAGTTCTTC,CASSVSGLALNEQFF
TRBD1,TRBV11-2,few,TRBJ2-7,TGTGCCAGCAGCTTAGGGATTGCGCGAGGGGGCAGCGAGCAGTACTTC,CASSLGIARGGSEQYF
TRBD2,TRBV6-6,-,TRBJ2-1,TGTGCCAGCAGTTACCCCGCCGGGACTAGCTCCTCTGAGCAGTTCTTC,CASSYPAGTSSSEQFF
-,TRBV10-3,-,TRBJ2-2,TGTGCCATCAGCCGGGACTCCATAACCACCGGGGAGCTGTTTTTT,CAISRDSITTGELFF
TRBD2,TRBV30,-,TRBJ2-5,TGTGCCTGGAGCTGGACTAGCCCTCCGGTTGGGACCCAGTACTTC,CAWSWTSPPVGTQYF
TRBD1,TRBV7-3,-,TRBJ2-1,TGTGCCAGCAGCAAAGGACAGGGACCATACAATGAGCAGTTCTTC,CASSKGQGPYNEQFF
-,TRBV28,once,TRBJ2-1,TGTGCCAGCAGTTTTAGGTATGAGCAGTTCTTC,CASSFRYEQFF
-,TRBV6-5,few,TRBJ2-7,TGTGCCAGTCGGACGGTATCCTACGAGCAGTACTTC,CASRTVSYEQYF
TRBD2,TRBV5-1,-,TRBJ2-1,TGCGCCAGCAGCTTGGCCGGCGCGGGAGGGGAGCAGTTCTTC,CASSLAGAGGEQFF
TRBD2,TRBV9,-,TRBJ2-3,TGTGCCAGCAGCACTCGGAAACCGGGACTAGCGGGAGTTGGAGATACGCAGTATTTT,CASSTRKPGLAGVGDTQYF
-,TRBV30,-,TRBJ1-3,TGTGCCTGGAGGATCGGGAATGGAAACACCATATATTTT,CAWRIGNGNTIYF
-,TRBV27,-,TRBJ2-1,TGTGCCAGCAGTTCCGGCGGCAGGGTGGAAAGGGTTGTCGGGAATGAGCAGTTCTTC,CASSSGGRVERVVGNEQFF
TRBD2,TRBV14,-,TRBJ2-1,TGTGCCAGCAGCCAAGTCAAGACTAGCTTGTCGGATGAGCAGTTCTTC,CASSQVKTSLSDEQFF
-,TRBV7-2,-,TRBJ2-5,TGTGCCAGCAGCTTGGGGAACCTACAAGAGACCCAGTACTTC,CASSLGNLQETQYF
-,TRBV7-9,once,TRBJ1-4,TGTGCCAGCAGCTCCCTCGGGACGTCTTATGAAAAACTGTTTTTT,CASSSLGTSYEKLFF
-,TRBV6-5,-,TRBJ1-2,TGTGCCAGCAGTTTCGACTTCAACTATGGCTACACCTTC,CASSFDFNYGYTF
-,TRBV5-6,few,TRBJ2-7,TGTGCCAGCAGCTGGCCGGGACACTCAGGGGAGCAGTACTTC,CASSWPGHSGEQYF
TRBD2,TRBV7-9,-,TRBJ2-5,TGTGCCAGCAGCTTCCTAAAGGGACTACCCTCTGAGACCCAGTACTTC,CASSFLKGLPSETQYF
-,TRBV28,-,TRBJ2-3,TGTGCCAGCAGTCGCGGTCGGGGCACAGATACGCAGTATTTT,CASSRGRGTDTQYF
TRBD1,TRBV29-1,-,TRBJ1-1,TGCAGCGTTGTCGAAGCAGGGGGTCTGAACACTGAAGCTTTCTTT,CSVVEAGGLNTEAFF
-,TRBV5-1,-,TRBJ2-7,TGCGCCAGCAGCTTGGGGGGTGTAGGAGCCTTTTACGAGCAGTACTTC,CASSLGGVGAFYEQYF
-,TRBV29-1,few,TRBJ1-2,TGCAGCGTTGAAGAGGGGAGATCCTACACCTTC,CSVEEGRSYTF
-,TRBV7-9,-,TRBJ1-3,TGTGCCAGCAGCATGCAGGGGTTCGGCACCATATATTTT,CASSMQGFGTIYF
-,TRBV9,-,TRBJ2-2,TGTGCCAGCAACAGGGCTGGCGGGGAGCTGTTTTTT,CASNRAGGELFF
-,TRBV7-2,-,TRBJ2-7,TGTGCCAGCAGTCTTGGGGGCCCCTACGAGCAGTACTTC,CASSLGGPYEQYF
TRBD1,TRBV5-1,-,TRBJ2-2,TGCGCCAGCAGCATCGACAGGGGTGCGGACCGGGAGCTGTTTTTT,CASSIDRGADRELFF
-,TRBV11-2,-,TRBJ2-1,TGTGCCAGCAGCCCCGCTTATGATGAGCAGTTCTTC,CASSPAYDEQFF
TRBD1,TRBV5-4,-,TRBJ1-2,TGTGCCAGCAGCTCCGCAGGGGGCGGCAGCTATGGCTACACCTTC,CASSSAGGGSYGYTF